The 18 T cell receptor beta chains in this list originate from one sample, sequenced in a study of T cell responses to AZD1222 COVID-19 vaccine. Libraries were prepared by immunoSEQ multiplex PCR; TCRdb keeps only in-frame clonotypes and omits some of them. The sample yields some 130,000 clones, over 85% seen once. Sequenced here: peripheral blood, sampled 28 days after the second AZD1222 dose. The receptors were gathered from an adult who received the AZD1222 COVID-19 vaccine.

The genes are TRBV6-2 or TRBV6-3 and TRBJ2-7, with D unclear. CDR3 length: 13 amino acids. Per the germline V gene, CDR1 is MNHEY and CDR2 is SVGEGT. The V end lost 5 bases, the J end lost 3 bases, and 11 bases lay between the germline ends. CDR3: CASSPTPYYEQYF. The CDR3 DNA is TGTGCCAGCAGTCCAACCCCCTACTACGAGCAGTACTTC.

The chain recombines TRBV12-2 with TRBJ1-1; TRBD1 is taken as the D call from the table, unchecked against the DNA. TRBV12-2 counts as a pseudogene. The CDR3 has 19 residues. The CDR3 region is CASRLVVPVQGAMNTEAFF. The CDR3, as DNA: TGTGCAAGTCGCTTAGTAGTTCCCGTTCAGGGGGCAATGAACACTGAAGCTTTCTTT.

The count of this clone is one. The CDR3 ends on some other residue instead of the conserved phenylalanine or tryptophan, so this is likely a read error. The DNA is omitted, as the CDR3 cannot be located on it reliably, and the CDR3 follows TCRdb's listing. This chain joins TRBV2 and TRBJ1-1. The germline V gene encodes CDR1 SNHLY and CDR2 FYNNEI. Including both end residues, the CDR3 is 8 amino acids long. CDR3 in amino acids: CASVLLGL.

This clone appeared once. The chain uses TRBV5-4 and TRBJ2-7; TRBD1 agrees at 8 bases. V lost 4 bases to trimming and J lost 4 bases; unmatched junction nucleotides: 13. CDR1 and CDR2 from the germline V gene are SGHNT and YYREEE (reference sequence). The CDR3 has 16 residues. The CDR3 reads CASSPGTGRKDYEQYF. The CDR3 region has the DNA TGTGCCAGCAGCCCAGGGACAGGCAGAAAGGATTACGAGCAGTACTTC.

The chain recombines TRBV6-6 with TRBJ2-7; D is perhaps TRBD2 (5 bases). Trimming pared 0 bases from V and 6 bases from J, leaving 9 bases between. The CDR3 totals 13 residues. CDR1 is MNHNY and CDR2 is SVGAGI in the germline V gene (reference sequence). The CDR3 DNA reads TGTGCCAGCAGTTACTCCGCGGGTCTCGAGCAGTACTTC. This sequence encodes CASSYSAGLEQYF.

The CDR3 here is CASSRGFGYGYTF. The CDR3 DNA reads TGTGCCAGCAGCAGGGGCTTCGGCTATGGCTACACCTTC. The chain joins TRBV6-5 to TRBJ1-2, with TRBD1 as a possible D gene (6 bases). This CDR3 is built from 13 residues. Germline V CDR1 and CDR2: MNHEY, SVGAGI. V lost 6 bases, J lost 4 bases, and 12 bases lay in between.

The chain employs TRBV5-4 and TRBJ1-1, with D unclear. The CDR3 extends over 15 amino acids. V dropped 0 bases and J dropped 5 bases, with 14 bases sitting between them. Germline assignment: CDR1 SGHNT and CDR2 YYREEE (reference sequence). The CDR3 protein is CASSLDAQRTTEAFF. In nucleotides, the CDR3 is TGTGCCAGCAGCTTGGATGCCCAGAGGACTACTGAAGCTTTCTTT.

This clone has only one observation. The chain is built from TRBV12-3 or TRBV12-4 and TRBJ1-1; D is uncertain. CDR3 length: 13 residues. Trimming stripped 5 bases from V and 4 bases from J, with 11 bases between. The CDR3 here is CASSLAWGTEAFF. The CDR3 DNA reads as TGTGCCAGCAGTCTCGCGTGGGGCACTGAAGCTTTCTTT.

The chain is built from TRBV6-4 and TRBJ2-2; no reliable D call. Germline V gives CDR1 MRHNA, CDR2 SNTAGT. V dropped 5 bases and J dropped 4 bases, with 11 bases sitting between them. The CDR3 has 14 residues. The CDR3 DNA sequence: TGTGCCAGCAGTTTCAGCTCAGGCACCGGGGAGCTGTTTTTT. Encoded protein: CASSFSSGTGELFF.

This chain links TRBV7-9 with TRBJ2-1; 9 positions agree with TRBD1. Trimming took 3 bases from V and 11 from J; bases not matched to a gene: 14. This CDR3 has 16 amino acids. The V gene's germline CDR1 is SEHNR and CDR2 FQNEAQ (reference sequence). CDR3 residues: CASSFEGGTGRRKQFF. The CDR3, as DNA: TGTGCCAGCAGCTTTGAGGGGGGGACAGGGAGGAGGAAGCAGTTCTTC.

The chain has TRBV28 and TRBJ1-3; 8 nucleotides align to TRBD1. After removal of 4 bases from V and 4 bases from J, the junction contained 18 bases not matched to a gene. In germline, CDR1 is MDHEN, CDR2 SYDVKM. The length of the CDR3 is 19 residues. In DNA form, the CDR3 reads TGTGCCAGCAGTTCCCACCTCGGGTTGACCAGGGGGCCCGGAAACACCATATATTTT. Translated, it gives CASSSHLGLTRGPGNTIYF.

V is TRBV7-2 and J is TRBJ1-2; 7 bases fit TRBD1. V was clipped by 0 bases and J by 7 bases; unmatched bases: 8. Germline V gene data show CDR1 as SGHTA and CDR2 as FQGNSA. This CDR3 spans 15 amino acids. CDR3 in amino acids: CASSLAGRAGGGYTF. For the CDR3, the DNA is TGTGCCAGCAGCTTAGCGGGACGGGCAGGGGGTGGCTACACCTTC.

The chain links TRBV10-2 to TRBJ1-1, with D maybe TRBD1 (6 bases). This CDR3 is 14 amino acids long. Germline CDR1 WSHSY, CDR2 SAAADI. Trimming took 4 bases from V and 5 from J, leaving 14 bases between them. CDR3 bases: TGCGCCAGCAGTGCGACAGGAGGTATGACTGAAGCTTTCTTT. Amino acid sequence: CASSATGGMTEAFF.

The CDR3 DNA sequence: TGTGCCAGCAGCTCGGGTCGGTACCAAGAGACCCAGTACTTC. Translating gives CASSSGRYQETQYF. This rearrangement joins TRBV7-8 to TRBJ2-5; D is undetermined. V was trimmed by 4 bases and J by 0 bases, leaving 9 bases between them. In germline, CDR1 is SGHVS, CDR2 FQNEAQ. The CDR3 extends over 14 amino acids.

The chain uses TRBV5-1 and TRBJ2-3; tentatively, D is TRBD2 (5 bases). V was trimmed by 2 bases and J by 6 bases, leaving 10 bases between them. Germline-derived CDR1 and CDR2 are SGHRS and YFSETQ. The CDR3 spans 13 residues. CDR3 sequence: CASSFPGVDTQYF. The CDR3 bases are TGCGCCAGCAGCTTTCCCGGGGTCGATACGCAGTATTTT. The variable domain in full, with the rest retrieved from reference TRBV5-1 and TRBJ2-3, is KAGVTQTPRYLIKTRGQQVTLSCSPISGHRSVSWYQQTPGQGLQFLFEYFSETQRNKGNFPGRFSGRQFSNSRSEMNVSTLELGDSALYLCASSFPGVDTQYFGPGTRLTVL.

This clone showed up just once. The chain has TRBV27 and TRBJ1-2; no reliable D call. V was cut by 5 bases and J by 2 bases, with 9 bases left in between. The CDR3 runs to 13 residues. Germline V CDR1 and CDR2: MNHEY, SMNVEV (reference sequence). The CDR3 sequence: CASSLVPNYGYTF. The CDR3 DNA reads as TGTGCCAGCAGTCTGGTCCCCAACTATGGCTACACCTTC.

This clone was seen just once. The chain employs TRBV7-2 and TRBJ2-1; D ambiguous. The germline gives CDR1 SGHTA, CDR2 FQGNSA. Trimming shortened V by 1 base and J by 6 bases, and 4 bases separated the two germline ends. CDR3 length: 12 residues. The CDR3 loop is CASSLVFNEQFF. The CDR3 coding sequence is TGTGCCAGCAGCTTAGTGTTCAATGAGCAGTTCTTC.

This clone was seen just once. This chain uses TRBV6-5 with TRBJ1-4, with D unresolved. Trimming took off 5 bases at V and 7 bases at J, with 17 bases between the two ends. Per germline, CDR1 MNHEY and CDR2 SVGAGI. The CDR3 is 15 amino acids. The CDR3 DNA sequence: TGTGCCAGCAGTCCCTTACGATTGATTCGTGAAAAACTGTTTTTT. Translation gives CASSPLRLIREKLFF.